The 10 T cell receptor beta chains reported below all come from one sample, sequenced in a study of T cells after posttransplantation cyclophosphamide. The naive gate required viable CD3+CD4+ or CD3+CD8+ cells with CCR7+CD45RA+CD45RO-CD95-CD27+CD28+ phenotype. The method was immunoSEQ multiplex PCR; TCRdb's version includes in-frame clones alone and lacks a portion of them. The table records 7,500 to 10,000 clones, nearly 98% of them present only once. Material for sequencing was naive CD4+ T cells sorted from PBMCs. Every receptor here comes from a woman aged 55 to 70 in good health, CMV-negative, and a related stem cell transplant donor.

V usage is TRBV6-1 and J usage is TRBJ2-6; the D is unclear. V was shortened by 4 bases and J by 0 bases, with 13 bases between the two germline ends. Germline loops: CDR1 MNHNS, CDR2 SASEGT. This CDR3 comprises 17 residues. For the CDR3, the DNA is TGTGCCAGCAGTGCCCTAACTCCAAGCTCTGGGGCCAACGTCCTGACTTTC. Protein sequence: CASSALTPSSGANVLTF.

The chain joins TRBV12-5 to TRBJ1-5; D gene uncertain. CDR1 and CDR2 from the germline V gene are LGHNT and FRNRAP. This CDR3 region has 12 residues. V lost 7 bases to trimming and J lost 0 bases, with 4 bases between them. This CDR3 reads CASAGSNQPQHF. The DNA of the CDR3 is TGTGCTAGTGCGGGTAGCAATCAGCCCCAGCATTTT.

This rearrangement joins TRBV6-5 to TRBJ1-5; D perhaps matches TRBD1 (6 bases). Looked up from germline, CDR1 is MNHEY and CDR2 is SVGAGI. This CDR3 region has 13 residues. The V end lost 7 bases, the J end lost 4 bases, and 11 bases lay between the germline ends. Here the CDR3 DNA reads TGTGCCAGCACCCAGGACAGAAATCAGCCCCAGCATTTT. Protein sequence: CASTQDRNQPQHF.

The CDR3 sequence is CASSLGRDSNQPQHF. The CDR3 coding sequence is TGCGCCAGCAGCTTGGGGCGGGATAGCAATCAGCCCCAGCATTTT. The J gene is TRBJ1-5, the V gene TRBV5-1, with unresolved D. Germline assignment: CDR1 SGHRS and CDR2 YFSETQ. V lost 0 bases to trimming and J lost 0 bases, with 7 bases between them. The CDR3 loop spans 15 amino acids.

This chain links TRBV7-8 with TRBJ1-2; the D is unclear. The germline V gene encodes CDR1 SGHVS and CDR2 FQNEAQ. CDR3 length equals 13 residues. V was trimmed by 4 bases and J by 2 bases, leaving 8 bases between them. The CDR3 loop is CASSYRVNYGYTF. CDR3 DNA: TGTGCCAGCAGCTACCGCGTAAACTATGGCTACACCTTC. The variable domain in full, with the rest retrieved from reference TRBV7-8 and TRBJ1-2, is GAGVSQSPRYKVAKRGQDVALRCDPISGHVSLFWYQQALGQGPEFLTYFQNEAQLDKSGLPSDRFFAERPEGSVSTLKIQRTQQEDSAVYLCASSYRVNYGYTFGSGTRLTVV.

The rearrangement joins TRBV19 to TRBJ2-1, with 7 bases that match TRBD1. The germline V gene encodes CDR1 LNHDA and CDR2 SQIVND (reference sequence). CDR3 length: 13 residues. Trimming cost V 4 bases and J 6 bases; bases outside gene matches: 3. CDR3 nucleotides: TGTGCCAGTAGTACGACAGGGATCAATGAGCAGTTCTTC. As protein: CASSTTGINEQFF.

This chain connects TRBV19 to TRBJ1-5; D remains ambiguous. V lost 5 bases and J 4 bases, leaving 12 bases between the germline ends. The germline V gene has CDR1 LNHDA and CDR2 SQIVND (reference sequence). The length of the CDR3 is 14 residues. This CDR3 is CASSFSRGNQPQHF. CDR3 DNA sequence: TGTGCCAGTAGTTTCTCGCGGGGTAATCAGCCCCAGCATTTT. Combining the CDR3 with reference TRBV19 and TRBJ1-5 gives the whole variable domain DGGITQSPKYLFRKEGQNVTLSCEQNLNHDAMYWYRQDPGQGLRLIYYSQIVNDFQKGDIAEGYSVSREKKESFPLTVTSAQKNPTAFYLCASSFSRGNQPQHFGDGTRLSIL.

This sequence joins TRBV7-3 and TRBJ2-3; possible D gene TRBD2, 5 bases. The CDR3 is 14 amino acids. CDR1 SGHTA and CDR2 FQGTGA come from the germline V gene. V was trimmed by 5 bases and J by 1 base, leaving 10 bases between them. The CDR3: CASSAKLGTDTQYF. The CDR3 DNA follows: TGTGCCAGCAGCGCAAAACTAGGCACAGATACGCAGTATTTT.

The chain recombines TRBV7-3 with TRBJ2-2; 11 nucleotides line up with TRBD1. Germline trimming cut 2 bases from V and 0 bases from J; bases unmatched to any gene: 2. Germline CDR1 reads SGHTA; CDR2 reads FQGTGA. The CDR3 is 17 amino acids. Here the CDR3 DNA reads TGTGCCAGCAGCTTATTGGGACAGGGGGCGAACACCGGGGAGCTGTTTTTT. Translation gives CASSLLGQGANTGELFF. Looking up the rest from reference TRBV7-3 and TRBJ2-2 gives the full variable domain: GAGVSQTPSNKVTEKGKYVELRCDPISGHTALYWYRQSLGQGPEFLIYFQGTGAADDSGLPNDRFFAVRPEGSVSTLKIQRTERGDSAVYLCASSLLGQGANTGELFFGEGSRLTVL.

The chain links TRBV18 to TRBJ1-1; 7 bases map to TRBD1. Germline CDR1 KGHSH, CDR2 LQKENI. The CDR3 runs 14 residues. V lost 2 bases, J lost 3 bases, and 3 bases stayed unmatched. The CDR3 here is CASSPAGGYTEAFF. CDR3 in DNA: TGTGCCAGCTCACCAGCAGGGGGTTACACTGAAGCTTTCTTT.